The rows below give T cell receptor beta chains drawn from one sample of a study of immune heterogeneity within non-small cell lung tumors. TCRdb used MiXCR to reprocess the multiplex PCR reads, holding one entry per CDR3 protein. Among about 15,000 distinct CDR3 sequences listed, 25% to 35% were seen once. The specimen was lung tumor tissue. These receptors all come from a man aged 35 to 55 with non-small cell lung cancer. CDR3s include the opening cysteine and the closing phenylalanine or tryptophan. Fields, in order: V gene, D gene, clone size, J gene, CDR3 protein, CDR3 DNA. The D gene is left open where the match is weak. Size is stated for part of the rows, as once, few or many counts, or as a class when the clone is expanded.

TRBV4-1,TRBD1,many,TRBJ1-2,CASSQEPGQGVFGYTF,TGCGCCAGCAGCCAAGAACCGGGACAGGGCGTCTTTGGCTACACCTTC
TRBV27,NA,medium-sized,TRBJ2-7,CASSYLGAESYEQYF,TGTGCCAGCAGCTACTTGGGAGCTGAATCCTACGAGCAGTACTTC
TRBV7-6,NA,many,TRBJ1-1,CASSRVMNTEAFF,TGTGCCAGCAGCAGAGTGATGAACACTGAAGCTTTCTTT
TRBV19,TRBD2,medium-sized,TRBJ2-7,CASSQGGTSGTRQYF,TGTGCCAGTAGCCAAGGAGGCACTAGCGGGACTAGGCAGTACTTC
TRBV9,NA,NA,TRBJ2-3,CASSASSSTDTQYF,TGTGCCAGCAGCGCTAGCAGTAGCACAGATACGCAGTATTTT
TRBV5-1,NA,few,TRBJ2-3,CASSSTVSSTDTQYF,TGCGCCAGCAGCTCGACAGTTTCTAGCACAGATACGCAGTATTTT
TRBV20-1,NA,NA,TRBJ2-7,CSAQLPGTRGEQYF,TGCAGTGCCCAACTTCCGGGAACCCGAGGGGAGCAGTACTTC
TRBV19,NA,NA,TRBJ2-2,CASSMPGRSLNTGELFF,TGTGCCAGTAGTATGCCCGGTCGGTCCCTTAACACCGGGGAGCTGTTTTTT
TRBV28,TRBD2,few,TRBJ2-1,CAGTGREGSYNEQFF,TGTGCTGGCACAGGGCGGGAGGGTTCCTACAATGAGCAGTTCTTC
TRBV6-2/TRBV6-3,TRBD2,medium-sized,TRBJ2-7,CASRWTSGGTYEQYF,TGTGCCAGCAGATGGACTAGCGGGGGGACCTACGAGCAGTACTTC